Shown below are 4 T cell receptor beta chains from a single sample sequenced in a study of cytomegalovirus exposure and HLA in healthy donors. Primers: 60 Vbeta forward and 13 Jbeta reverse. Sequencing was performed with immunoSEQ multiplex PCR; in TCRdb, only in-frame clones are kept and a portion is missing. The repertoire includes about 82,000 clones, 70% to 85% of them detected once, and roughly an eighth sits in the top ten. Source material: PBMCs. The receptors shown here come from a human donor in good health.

The CDR3 protein is CAWDRGQGTEAFF. CDR3 coding DNA: TGTGCCTGGGACAGGGGGCAAGGCACTGAAGCTTTCTTT. V and J are TRBV30 and TRBJ1-1, with 10 nucleotides matching TRBD1. With 5 bases clipped from V and 4 bases from J, the junction kept 4 bases outside the gene matches. CDR3 size: 13 residues. In germline, CDR1 is GTSNPN, CDR2 SVGIG (reference sequence).

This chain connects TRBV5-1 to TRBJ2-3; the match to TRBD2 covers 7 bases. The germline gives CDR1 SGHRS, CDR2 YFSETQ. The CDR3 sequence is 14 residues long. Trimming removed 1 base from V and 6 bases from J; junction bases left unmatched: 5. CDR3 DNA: TGCGCCAGCAGCTTGCGGACTAGTTCCGATACGCAGTATTTT. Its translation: CASSLRTSSDTQYF.

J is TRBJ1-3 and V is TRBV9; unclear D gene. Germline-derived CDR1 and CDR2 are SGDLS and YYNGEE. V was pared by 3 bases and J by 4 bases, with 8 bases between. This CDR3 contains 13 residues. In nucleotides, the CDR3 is TGTGCCAGCAGCGACACCGGGGGAAACACCATATATTTT. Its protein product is CASSDTGGNTIYF.

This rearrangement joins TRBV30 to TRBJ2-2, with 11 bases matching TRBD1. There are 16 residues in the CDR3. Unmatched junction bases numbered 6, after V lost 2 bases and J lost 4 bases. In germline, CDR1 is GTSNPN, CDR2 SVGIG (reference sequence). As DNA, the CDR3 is TGTGCCTGGAGTAGTGGACAGGGGGCGAGCACCGGGGAGCTGTTTTTT. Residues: CAWSSGQGASTGELFF. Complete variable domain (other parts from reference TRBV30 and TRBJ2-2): SQTIHQWPATLVQPVGSPLSLECTVEGTSNPNLYWYRQAAGRGLQLLFYSVGIGQISSEVPQNLSASRPQDRQFILSSKKLLLSDSGFYLCAWSSGQGASTGELFFGEGSRLTVL.